This T cell receptor beta chain derives from a study of shared clonotypes between healthy human individuals (dated by TCRdb to about 2020). As for the study more broadly: The cohort included three men and a couple of women between 18 and 49 years of age. To increase sequencing depth and limit assay-specific biases, TCR repertoire library preparation and sequencing were carried out by different laboratories using diverse techniques. For each donor, three plates each were used for CD4 naive and CD4 memory, two plates were used for CD8 naive, and one plate was used for CD8 memory. Leukapheresis yielded between about 0.9 and 9 billion PBMCs per donor. Blood TCR repertoires of several healthy adults were deeply sequenced to estimate repertoire size and the extent of clonotype sharing between individuals. Points the paper makes about the study in general: Sharing across a few donors was observed for about 5% of naive CD4, less than 4% of naive CD8, 2% to 2.5% of memory CD4, and about 0.38% of memory CD8 clonotypes. Compared with non-shared clonotypes, the clonotypes found in all four sorted-subset donors had higher generation probabilities. Naive subsets generally had larger estimated clonotype richness than memory subsets did. Based on pairwise subsampling, the degree of clonotype sharing among donors was expected to be affected by sequencing depth. Rarefaction of sorted-subset datasets indicated incomplete sequencing despite the large sequencing depth. Because the study included a small number of donors, the genetic and exposure-history diversity represented was limited. Sampling was restricted to blood, and TCR repertoires in tissues likely differ from the TCR repertoires found in blood.

TCR CDR3 regions were amplified from genomic DNA by multiplex PCR using the deep immunoSEQ assay. For each cell subset, the extracted genomic DNA was distributed evenly across all wells of several immunoSEQ 96-well plates, and each plate served as one replicate. Each replicate PCR for sorted subsets received roughly 0.2 ug genomic DNA, equal to 28,000 or so T cell genomes. Purified libraries were measured with a Qubit 3.0 fluorometer, size-checked on a Bioanalyzer 2100, and measured again with the KAPA Library Quantification kit. Every immunoSEQ 96-well plate was sequenced on a dedicated single-read 150-cycle Illumina NextSeq 550 flow cell. From the authors' description of their analysis: The immunoSEQ output contained only junctional sequences without quality scores, so filtering could not match that applied to full-length reads. Sequences were annotated with PyIR, a Python wrapper for IgBLAST v1.9, using IMGT germline references to assign V/J genes and CDR3. Reads were filtered out if the reads had weak V/J assignments (E-value above 1e-6), no CDR3, stop codons, out-of-frame junctions, or ambiguous translated residues. V3J clonotypes were defined as sequences sharing an identical inferred V gene, J gene, and CDR3 amino acid sequence. Percentage overlap between repertoires was computed as shared unique clonotypes divided by the size of the smaller repertoire. Three approaches were used to assess repertoire richness: RTK rarefaction, the Chao1 estimator, and Recon v2.1 estimates of unobserved clonotypes. For all TCRbeta clonotypes obtained by the gDNA method from a few donors, generation probabilities were computed with OLGA. TCRdb's version of the immuneACCESS table is confined to in-frame rearrangements and falls short of the full clone set. An unresolved V gene accounts for under half of the shortfall where checked; the remainder is of unknown origin. V and J calls and clone size are copied from that table; D and trimming were computed from the DNA. This sample holds about 1.1 million clones; roughly 80% were observed only once. The biggest ten clones account for roughly 0.82% of the sample.

The donors were healthy, HIV-negative adults who had no recently reported acute infections or vaccinations. Every donor was a Caucasian adult living in Nashville, Tennessee, USA. CD4+ T cells were enriched through magnetic negative selection, after which naive cells were positively selected on CD45RA and the remaining negative fraction served as the memory subset. After blood collection by leukapheresis, PBMCs were isolated using Ficoll-Histopaque density gradient centrifugation and then cryopreserved in the vapor phase of liquid nitrogen. Purity and quantity of every magnetically sorted T cell population were checked by analytical flow cytometry. Genomic DNA was isolated from every sorted fraction and measured by UV absorbance on a Nanodrop 2000c. V is pruned by 5 bases and J by 5 bases, leaving 9 bases of the junction without a gene match. Taken from the germline V gene, the CDR1 and CDR2 loops are SQVTM and ANQGSEA. Taken from cysteine to phenylalanine, the CDR3 has 15 residues. Only CDR3 DNA is held: 45 bases, read in frame from base 1.

This clone has just a few counts. This clone's antigen is unknown. Base qualities were left out, and no much larger clone turns up one base away. The V gene is TRBV29-1 and the J gene is TRBJ2-3, with TRBD2 matching 11 junction bases. The source of this sequence is a young man in good health. Some clones in this sample may be carry-over from other donors' samples. The sample comprised memory CD4+ T cells from PBMCs. The sample's cell subset or site label is to be understood as: CD45RA-negative fraction. The nucleotide sequence is given as TGCAGCGTTAGGGGACTAGCGGTGGATGGAGATACGCAGTATTTT. Its translation is CSVRGLAVDGDTQYF.